This TCR beta chain was observed in a study of blood T cell repertoires in COVID-19 (dated by TCRdb to the early 2020s). Concerning the study at large: Samples from collaborators originated in the United States, Italy and Spain and spanned both the acute and convalescent phases of COVID-19. Samples were obtained from the ongoing ImmuneRACE study (first 160 participants) and from over 1,000 subjects provided by 6 global collaborators. The repertoires were released in a freely available public database intended as a resource for research on the immune response to SARS-CoV-2. Where available, HLA class I and class II types were taken from metadata supplied by the sample provider and were not determined by assay-based typing. The sample metadata nearly always contained a de-identified subject ID, COVID-19 status, age in years and sex. Deeply sampled blood TCRbeta repertoires from subjects exposed to, actively infected with, or recovered from COVID-19 were included in the dataset. The material from the prospective study consisted of cDNA or gDNA derived from T cells, B-cell-depleted T cells, or PBMCs. Overall study outcomes, separate from this receptor: How much clinical and demographic metadata was included differed by source and by participant, and the metadata was provided uncurated.

Whole blood was collected in K2EDTA tubes by collaborating institutions according to the institutions' own protocols. For TCRbeta analysis, collaborators shipped samples as frozen whole blood, isolated PBMCs, or DNA extracted from either of those sample types. This clone was observed a handful of times. Its antigen target is currently unknown. Nothing much larger sits one base from this clone, and base qualities are not available. TCRbeta CDR3 regions were amplified from genomic DNA using the immunoSEQ Assay, a bias-controlled multiplex PCR. The paper's data handling went like this. Within the assay, amplification of reference gene primers was used to estimate how many nucleated cells each sample contained. To quantify the absolute abundance of each unique TCRbeta CDR3 rearrangement, sequence reads were collapsed and filtered. For each sample, productive Simpson clonality was calculated by taking the square root of Simpson's diversity index across productive rearrangements. The source is immuneACCESS, and TCRdb retained only in-frame sequences with V and J called. Part of the clones is not carried over; for the studies checked, unresolved V genes explain less than half of this, and the remainder is unexplained. The DNA was the basis for D and trimming; V, J and clone size are from that table. The sample table holds just over 50,000 clones, of which approximately 84% were seen once. The top ten constitute more than 15% of the sample.

The CDR3, cysteine through phenylalanine, is 16 amino acids long. The sequence is cut down to CDR3 DNA, 48 bases in frame from base 1. V loses 2 bases of germline sequence and J loses 2 bases, and the interval between the two ends is 14 bases. Taken from the germline V gene, the CDR1 and CDR2 loops are SGHRS and YFSETQ. The sequence came from a human donor with active COVID-19. The donor label of this sample is uncertain. What was sequenced was peripheral blood. This chain is built from TRBV5-1 and TRBJ2-1; the D region possibly corresponds to TRBD2 (7 bases align). The CDR3 sequence is CASSFGGGATYNEQFF. DNA sequence: TGCGCCAGCAGCTTTGGAGGGGGGGCCACCTACAATGAGCAGTTCTTC.